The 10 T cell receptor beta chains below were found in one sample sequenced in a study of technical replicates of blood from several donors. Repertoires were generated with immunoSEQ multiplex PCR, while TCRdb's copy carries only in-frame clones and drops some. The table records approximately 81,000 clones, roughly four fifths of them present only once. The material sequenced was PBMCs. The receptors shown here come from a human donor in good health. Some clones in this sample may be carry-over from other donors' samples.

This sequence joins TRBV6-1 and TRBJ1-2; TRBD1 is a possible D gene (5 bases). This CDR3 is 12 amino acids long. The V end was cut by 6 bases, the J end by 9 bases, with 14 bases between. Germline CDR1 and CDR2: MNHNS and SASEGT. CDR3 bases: TGTGCCAGCAGGGACACAGCTTCCAGCTACACCTTC. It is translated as CASRDTASSYTF.

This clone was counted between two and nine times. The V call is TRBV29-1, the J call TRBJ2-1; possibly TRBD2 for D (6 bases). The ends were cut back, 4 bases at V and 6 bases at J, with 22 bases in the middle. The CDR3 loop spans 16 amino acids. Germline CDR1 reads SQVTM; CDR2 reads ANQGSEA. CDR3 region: CSVGGRRDGGGNEQFF. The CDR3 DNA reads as TGCAGCGTTGGAGGGAGGAGGGACGGTGGAGGCAATGAGCAGTTCTTC.

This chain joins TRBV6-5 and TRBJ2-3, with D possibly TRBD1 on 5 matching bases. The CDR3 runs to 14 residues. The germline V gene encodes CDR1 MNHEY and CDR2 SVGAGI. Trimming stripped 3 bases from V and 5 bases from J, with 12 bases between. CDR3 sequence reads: CASSYGQGLDTQYF. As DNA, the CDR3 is TGTGCCAGCAGTTATGGGCAGGGATTAGATACGCAGTATTTT.

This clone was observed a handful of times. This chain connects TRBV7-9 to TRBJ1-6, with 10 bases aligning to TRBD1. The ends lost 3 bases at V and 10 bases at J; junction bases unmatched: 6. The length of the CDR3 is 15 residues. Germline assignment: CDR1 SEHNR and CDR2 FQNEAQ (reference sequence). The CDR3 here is CASSFGQGVDSPLHF. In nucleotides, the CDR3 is TGTGCCAGCAGCTTCGGACAGGGGGTCGACTCACCCCTCCACTTT.

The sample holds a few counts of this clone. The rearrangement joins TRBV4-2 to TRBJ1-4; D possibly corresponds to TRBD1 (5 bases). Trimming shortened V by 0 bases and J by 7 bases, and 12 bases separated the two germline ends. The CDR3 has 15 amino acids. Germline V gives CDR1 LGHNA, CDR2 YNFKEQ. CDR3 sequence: CASSQDGAAGEKLFF. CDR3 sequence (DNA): TGTGCCAGCAGCCAAGATGGGGCAGCAGGTGAAAAACTGTTTTTT.

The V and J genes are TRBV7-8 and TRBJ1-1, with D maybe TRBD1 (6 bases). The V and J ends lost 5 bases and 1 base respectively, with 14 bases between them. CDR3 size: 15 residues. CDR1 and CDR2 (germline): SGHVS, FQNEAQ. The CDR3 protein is CASSPASTGNTEAFF. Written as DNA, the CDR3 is TGTGCCAGCAGCCCGGCCTCGACAGGGAACACTGAAGCTTTCTTT.

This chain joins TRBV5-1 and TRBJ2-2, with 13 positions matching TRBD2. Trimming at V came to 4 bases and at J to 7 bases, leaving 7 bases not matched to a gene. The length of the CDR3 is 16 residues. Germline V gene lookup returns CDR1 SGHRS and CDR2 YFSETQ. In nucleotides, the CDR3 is TGCGCCAGCAGCCCCGGGACTAGCGGGACGAGCGGGGAGCTGTTTTTT. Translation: CASSPGTSGTSGELFF.

The CDR3, as DNA: TGTGCCAGCAGCTTAGAGCCCCTAAGGGACAGGGGGAGTTCACCCCTCCACTTT. Its translation: CASSLEPLRDRGSSPLHF. The V gene is TRBV11-2, the J gene TRBJ1-6; 11 bases fit TRBD1. J gave up 9 bases and V 0 bases, and 10 bases lay outside the gene matches. The germline V gene has CDR1 SGHAT and CDR2 FQNNGV. The CDR3 totals 18 residues.

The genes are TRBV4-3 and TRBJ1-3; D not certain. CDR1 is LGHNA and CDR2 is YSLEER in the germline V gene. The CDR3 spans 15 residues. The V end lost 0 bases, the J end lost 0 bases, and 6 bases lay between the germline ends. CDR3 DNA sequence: TGCGCCAGCAGCCAAGATTCCAGCTCTGGAAACACCATATATTTT. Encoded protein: CASSQDSSSGNTIYF.

Written as DNA, the CDR3 is TGTGCCAGCAGGGGTATGGGGGGGCTTGAAAACACCATATATTTT. It is translated as CASRGMGGLENTIYF. This rearrangement joins TRBV27 to TRBJ1-3; possibly TRBD1 for D (6 bases). Between the trimmed V and J ends, which lost 6 bases and 6 bases, there was a span of 18 bases. CDR1 is MNHEY, CDR2 SMNVEV, per germline (reference sequence). The CDR3 totals 15 residues.